This record concerns one T cell receptor (beta chain) sequence. Its antigen is still unknown. The assay was carried out at the deep level. Produced via immunoSEQ multiplex PCR; TCRdb's table is partial and in-frame only. The sample shows millions of clones, approximately 95% of them seen only once. This sample was taken from a study of shared clonotypes between healthy human individuals. This CDR3 is 13 amino acids long. The V end was cut by 3 bases, the J end by 6 bases, with 13 bases between. CDR1 is SQVTM, CDR2 ANQGSEA, per germline. General observations from the study: Non-shared clonotypes showed lower generation probabilities than clonotypes common to all four donors. Naive CD4 clonotypes overlapped across a few donors at roughly 4.5%. Generally, naive subsets came out with larger estimated richness than memory subsets.

The receptor's source is a man aged 18 to 35 in good health. This rearrangement joins TRBV29-1 to TRBJ2-3; D may be TRBD1 (6 bases). Specimen: naive CD4+ T cells sorted from blood. Subset given: CD45RA+ positively selected. The CDR3 DNA reads TGCAGCGTTGATACAGGGCGGCGTGATACGCAGTATTTT. Its protein is CSVDTGRRDTQYF.